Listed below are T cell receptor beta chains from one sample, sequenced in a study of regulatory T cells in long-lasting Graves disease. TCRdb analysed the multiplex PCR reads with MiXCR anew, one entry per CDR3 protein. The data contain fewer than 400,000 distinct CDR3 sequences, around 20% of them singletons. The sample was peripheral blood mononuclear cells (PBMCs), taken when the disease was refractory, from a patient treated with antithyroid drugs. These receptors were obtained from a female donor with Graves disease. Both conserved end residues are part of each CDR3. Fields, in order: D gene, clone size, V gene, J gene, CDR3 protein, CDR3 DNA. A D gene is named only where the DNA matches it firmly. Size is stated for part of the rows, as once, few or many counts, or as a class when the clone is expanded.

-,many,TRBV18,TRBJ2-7,CASSPRRGSYEQYF,TGTGCCAGCTCACCACGACGGGGCTCCTACGAGCAGTACTTC
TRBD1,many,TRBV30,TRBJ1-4,CAWSEGTVEKLFF,TGTGCCTGGAGTGAGGGGACAGTTGAAAAACTGTTTTTT
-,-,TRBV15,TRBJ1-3,CATSRHFSGNTIYF,TGTGCCACCAGCAGACATTTCTCTGGAAACACCATATATTTT
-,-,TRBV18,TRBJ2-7,CASLPPVPSSEQYF,TGTGCCAGCTTACCACCGGTCCCTTCAAGCGAGCAGTACTTC
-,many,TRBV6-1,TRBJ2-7,CASGQFYEQYF,TGTGCCAGCGGACAGTTCTACGAGCAGTACTTC
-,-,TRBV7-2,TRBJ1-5,CASSPNLFEVQPQHF,TGTGCCAGCAGCCCAAACTTATTCGAGGTGCAGCCCCAGCATTTT
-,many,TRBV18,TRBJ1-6,CASSPPSKGSPLHF,TGTGCCAGCTCACCACCTAGTAAGGGGTCACCCCTCCACTTT
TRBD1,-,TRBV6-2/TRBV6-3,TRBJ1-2,CASSVQTGARGYTF,TGTGCCAGCAGTGTGCAGACAGGGGCACGAGGCTACACCTTC
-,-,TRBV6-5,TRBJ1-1,CASSWKGNTEAFF,TGTGCCAGCAGTTGGAAGGGAAACACTGAAGCTTTCTTT
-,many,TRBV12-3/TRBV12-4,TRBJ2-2,CASSLSRGYSGELFF,TGTGCCAGCAGTTTAAGCCGGGGGTATTCCGGGGAGCTGTTTTTT
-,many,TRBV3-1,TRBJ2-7,CASSQGMGSYEQYF,TGTGCCAGCAGCCAGGGTATGGGCTCCTACGAGCAGTACTTC
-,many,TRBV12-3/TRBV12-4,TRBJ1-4,CASSFTGPNEKLFF,TGTGCCAGCAGTTTCACGGGGCCTAATGAAAAACTGTTTTTT
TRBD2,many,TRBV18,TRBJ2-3,CASSPRLAGSTDTQYF,TGTGCCAGCTCACCAAGACTAGCGGGTAGCACAGATACGCAGTATTTT
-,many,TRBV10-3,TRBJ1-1,CAISFKHSTEAFF,TGTGCCATCAGCTTTAAACACAGTACTGAAGCTTTCTTT
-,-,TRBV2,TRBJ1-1,CASSEPREIQKAGGPGSFEAFF,TGTGCCAGCAGTGAACCCCGAGAAATACAAAAGGCCGGGGGCCCAGGCTCTTTTGAAGCTTTCTTT
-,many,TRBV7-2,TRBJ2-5,CASSLGLGLDVQETQYF,TGTGCCAGCAGCTTAGGGCTGGGACTCGACGTACAAGAGACCCAGTACTTC
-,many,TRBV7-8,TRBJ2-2,CASSLKASGELFF,TGTGCCAGCAGCTTGAAGGCATCCGGGGAGCTGTTTTTT
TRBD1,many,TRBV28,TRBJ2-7,CASSWPWDRGGYEQYF,TGTGCCAGCAGTTGGCCATGGGACAGGGGGGGATACGAGCAGTACTTC
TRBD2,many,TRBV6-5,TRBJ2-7,CASSSRAGVPSSYEQYF,TGTGCCAGCAGTTCGAGAGCGGGAGTACCGAGCTCCTACGAGCAGTACTTC
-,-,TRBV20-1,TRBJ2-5,CSARFPGTGGTQYF,TGCAGTGCTAGATTCCCCGGGACCGGAGGGACCCAGTACTTC
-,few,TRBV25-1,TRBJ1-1,CASRPSGTDIGAFF,TGTGCCAGCAGACCATCCGGGACCGATATAGGAGCTTTCTTT
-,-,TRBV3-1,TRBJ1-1,CASSQVRGHTEAFF,TGTGCCAGCAGCCAAGTAAGAGGGCACACTGAAGCTTTCTTT
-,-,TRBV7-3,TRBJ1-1,CASSLDAAGATEAFF,TGTGCCAGCAGCTTGGATGCTGCAGGGGCCACTGAAGCTTTCTTT
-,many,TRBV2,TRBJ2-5,CASSEGDSARETQYF,TGTGCCAGCAGTGAAGGGGATAGCGCCAGGGAGACCCAGTACTTC
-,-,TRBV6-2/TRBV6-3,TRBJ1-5,CASSELAGSNQPQHF,TGTGCCAGCAGTGAGTTGGCGGGCAGCAATCAGCCCCAGCATTTT
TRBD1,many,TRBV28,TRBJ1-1,CASHTQGAGTEAFF,TGTGCCAGCCATACACAGGGGGCGGGAACTGAAGCTTTCTTT
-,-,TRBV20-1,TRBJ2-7,CSARIVDRLQQYF,TGCAGTGCTAGAATAGTAGACAGGCTACAGCAGTACTTC
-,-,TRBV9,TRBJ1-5,CASSATGTQPQHF,TGTGCCAGCAGCGCTACAGGGACTCAGCCCCAGCATTTT
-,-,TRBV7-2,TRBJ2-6,CASSLPAADSGNSGANVLTF,TGTGCCAGCAGCCTACCCGCGGCGGACAGTGGGAACTCTGGGGCCAACGTCCTGACTTTC
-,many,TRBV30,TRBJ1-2,CAWSADHYGYTF,TGTGCCTGGAGTGCAGATCACTATGGCTACACCTTC
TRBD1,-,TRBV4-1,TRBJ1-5,CASSPGQEFNQPQHF,TGCGCCAGCAGCCCGGGACAGGAGTTCAATCAGCCCCAGCATTTT
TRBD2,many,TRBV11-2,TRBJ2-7,CASSYGTSGSPKSYEQYF,TGTGCCAGCAGCTATGGGACTAGCGGGAGCCCGAAGTCCTACGAGCAGTACTTC
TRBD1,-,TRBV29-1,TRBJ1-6,CSVVAGTDNSPLHF,TGCAGCGTTGTGGCCGGGACAGATAATTCACCCCTCCACTTT
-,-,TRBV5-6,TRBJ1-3,CASSLGPRSGNTIYF,TGTGCCAGCAGCTTGGGCCCGAGGTCTGGAAACACCATATATTTT
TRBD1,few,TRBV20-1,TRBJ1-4,CSADQGGNEKLFF,TGCAGTGCTGACCAGGGGGGGAATGAAAAACTGTTTTTT
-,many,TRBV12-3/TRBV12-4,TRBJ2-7,CASSGTSQSYEQYF,TGTGCCAGCAGTGGTACGTCCCAGAGCTACGAGCAGTACTTC
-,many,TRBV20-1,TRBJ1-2,CSARDKRGYGYTF,TGCAGTGCTAGAGATAAGAGGGGCTATGGCTACACCTTC
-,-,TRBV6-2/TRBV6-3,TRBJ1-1,CASSHVISTEAFF,TGTGCCAGCAGTCATGTTATTTCCACTGAAGCTTTCTTT
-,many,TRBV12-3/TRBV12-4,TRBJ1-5,CASSPINSGQPQHF,TGTGCCAGCAGCCCGATTAATTCGGGGCAGCCCCAGCATTTT
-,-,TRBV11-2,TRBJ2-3,CASSTAGTTPTDTQYF,TGTGCCAGCAGCACCGCCGGGACGACTCCGACAGATACGCAGTATTTT